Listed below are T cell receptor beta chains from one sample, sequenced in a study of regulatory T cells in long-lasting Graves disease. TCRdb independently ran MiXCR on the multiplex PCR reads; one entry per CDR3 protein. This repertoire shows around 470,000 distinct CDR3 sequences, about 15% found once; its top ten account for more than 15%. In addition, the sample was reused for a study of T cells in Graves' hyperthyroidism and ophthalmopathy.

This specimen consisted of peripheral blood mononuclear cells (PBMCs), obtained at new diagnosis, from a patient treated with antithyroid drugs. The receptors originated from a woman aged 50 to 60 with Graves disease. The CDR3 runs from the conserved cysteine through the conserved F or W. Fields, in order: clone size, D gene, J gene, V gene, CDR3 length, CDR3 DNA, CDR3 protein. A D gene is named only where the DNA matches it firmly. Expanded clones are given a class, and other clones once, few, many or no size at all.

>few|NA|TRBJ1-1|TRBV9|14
TGTGCCAGCAGCGTATCGATCGACAGCCCTGAAGCTTTCTTT
CASSVSIDSPEAFF
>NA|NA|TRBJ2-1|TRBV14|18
TGTGCCAGCAGCCGAACCGGGAAGGTTGGTTCCGCGTCCTATGAGCAGTTCTTC
CASSRTGKVGSASYEQFF
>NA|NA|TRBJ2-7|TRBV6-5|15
TGTGCCAGCAGTTACTCATCAGGGACCCCTTACGAGCAGTACTTC
CASSYSSGTPYEQYF
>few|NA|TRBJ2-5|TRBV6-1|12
TGTGCCAGCAGCCACCCCTGGGAGACCCAGTACTTC
CASSHPWETQYF
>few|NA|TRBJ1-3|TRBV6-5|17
TGTGCCAGCAGTTACCAAGGACCCACCGGGCCTGGAAACACCATATATTTT
CASSYQGPTGPGNTIYF
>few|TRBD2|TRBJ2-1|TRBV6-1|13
TGTGCCAGCAGGGATACTAGCGACAATGAGCAGTTCTTC
CASRDTSDNEQFF
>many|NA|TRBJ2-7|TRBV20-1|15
TGCAGTGCTAGGCCTCATAGCGCCCGACACTACGAGCAGTACTTC
CSARPHSARHYEQYF
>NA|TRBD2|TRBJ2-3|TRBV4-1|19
TGCGCCAGCAGCCAAGAGAGGGCGGGAGGCCCGGGAAGCACAGATACGCAGTATTTT
CASSQERAGGPGSTDTQYF
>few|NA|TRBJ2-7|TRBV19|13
TGTGCCAGTAGTATCCAGGGGTTCGACGAGCAGTACTTC
CASSIQGFDEQYF
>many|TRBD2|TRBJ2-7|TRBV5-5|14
TGTGCCAGCAGCGGAACTAGCGGTACTTACGAGCAGTACTTC
CASSGTSGTYEQYF
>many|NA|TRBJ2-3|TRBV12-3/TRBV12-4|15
TGTGCCAGCAGTTTAGTTGGGGGAGGCCCAGATACGCAGTATTTT
CASSLVGGGPDTQYF
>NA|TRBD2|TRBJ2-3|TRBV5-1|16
TGTGCCAGCAGCGCTTTGACTAGCGGGAGTGCAGATACGCAGTATTTT
CASSALTSGSADTQYF
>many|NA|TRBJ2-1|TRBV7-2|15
TGTGCCAGCAGCTTTGACCGGGAAATTTACAATGAGCAGTTCTTC
CASSFDREIYNEQFF
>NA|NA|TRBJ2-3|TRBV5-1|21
TGCGCCAGCAGCTTGAACCCCTCCCGGGCAGGGACCAGGGGTTTCACAGATACGCAGTATTTT
CASSLNPSRAGTRGFTDTQYF
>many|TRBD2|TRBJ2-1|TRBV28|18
TGTGCCAGCAGTTTCCATCCGACTCTAGCGGCCCCCCACAATGAGCAGTTCTTC
CASSFHPTLAAPHNEQFF
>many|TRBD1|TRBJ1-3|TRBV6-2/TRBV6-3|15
TGTGCCAGCAGTTCACCGACAGGGGATGGAAACACCATATATTTT
CASSSPTGDGNTIYF
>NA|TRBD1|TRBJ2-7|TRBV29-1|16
TGCAGCGTCGGGCCCCGGCGGGACAGGAACTCCTACGAGCAGTACTTC
CSVGPRRDRNSYEQYF
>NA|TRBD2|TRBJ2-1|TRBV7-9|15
TGTGCCAGCAGCTTTAGCGGGAGTCACTACAATGAGCAGTTCTTC
CASSFSGSHYNEQFF
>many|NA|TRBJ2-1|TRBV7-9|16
TGTGCCAGCAGCAAAGCCGGGACCCTTAGTTTAAATGAGCAGTTCTTC
CASSKAGTLSLNEQFF
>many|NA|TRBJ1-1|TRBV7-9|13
TGTGCCAGCAGTCCGAGCTCGAACACTGAAGCTTTCTTT
CASSPSSNTEAFF
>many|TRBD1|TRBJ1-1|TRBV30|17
TGTGCCTGGGGGCTTTGGGGGACAGGCGCAGGCGAGACTGAAGCTTTCTTT
CAWGLWGTGAGETEAFF
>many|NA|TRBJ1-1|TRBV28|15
TGTGCCAGCAGTTCAGACCCCGGGACACGCACTGAAGCTTTCTTT
CASSSDPGTRTEAFF
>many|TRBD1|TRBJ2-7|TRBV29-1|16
TGCAGCGTTGTTGGCCACAGGACAGGGGGGTCCTACGAGCAGTACTTC
CSVVGHRTGGSYEQYF
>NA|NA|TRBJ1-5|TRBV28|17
TGTGCCAGCAGTTTAAGCGGTTTAAGAAGGGGCGGTCAGCCCCAGCATTTT
CASSLSGLRRGGQPQHF
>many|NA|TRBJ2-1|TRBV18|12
TGTGCCAGCAGCCCTGCTAGCAATGAGCAGTTCTTC
CASSPASNEQFF
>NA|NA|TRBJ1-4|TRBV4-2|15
TGTGCCAGCAGCCAAGATAGCCAGCTTGGTGAAAAACTGTTTTTT
CASSQDSQLGEKLFF
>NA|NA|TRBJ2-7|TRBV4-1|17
TGCGCCAGCAGCCAAGGTGATGGACCTCGTTTCCCCTACGAGCAGTACTTC
CASSQGDGPRFPYEQYF
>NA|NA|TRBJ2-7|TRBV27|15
TGTGCCAGCAGTTTAGCCTTGGGCAGAACCTACGAGCAGTACTTC
CASSLALGRTYEQYF
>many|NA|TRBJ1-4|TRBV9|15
TGTGCCAGCAGCATGGACGGCACAGCCCCTGAAAAACTGTTTTTT
CASSMDGTAPEKLFF
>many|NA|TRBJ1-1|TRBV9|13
TGTGCCAGCAGCGTCGACCAGAACACTGAAGCTTTCTTT
CASSVDQNTEAFF
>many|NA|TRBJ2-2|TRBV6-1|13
TGTGCCAGCACCCTCCTCGGGGCCGGGGAGCTGTTTTTT
CASTLLGAGELFF
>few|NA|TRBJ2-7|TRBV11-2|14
TGTGCCAGCAGCAAGTTACGGGGGCGCTACGAGCAGTACTTC
CASSKLRGRYEQYF
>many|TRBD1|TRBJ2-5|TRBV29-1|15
TGCAGCGTTTTAGGCCGACAGGGGGCCGAAGAGACCCAGTACTTC
CSVLGRQGAEETQYF
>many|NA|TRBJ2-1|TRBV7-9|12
TGTGCCAGCAGCTTAACACTTGGGGAGCAGTTCTTC
CASSLTLGEQFF
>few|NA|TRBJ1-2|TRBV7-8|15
TGTGCCAGCAGCTTACGAGGGGCGCAGGGCTATGGCTACACCTTC
CASSLRGAQGYGYTF
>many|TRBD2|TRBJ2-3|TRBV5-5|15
TGTGCCAGCAGCTTGCAGAGCGGGAGGGTAGATACGCAGTATTTT
CASSLQSGRVDTQYF
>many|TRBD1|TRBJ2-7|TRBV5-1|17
TGCGCCAGCAGCTTGGATCCCCGGGACAGGGGGATCGACGAGCAGTACTTC
CASSLDPRDRGIDEQYF
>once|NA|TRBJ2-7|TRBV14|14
TGTGCCAGCAGCCTTTACATGAGCTCCTACGAGCAGTACTTC
CASSLYMSSYEQYF
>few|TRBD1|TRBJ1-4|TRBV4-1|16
TGCGCCAGCAGCCAAGCAGCGGGGACAGGGGATGAAAAACTGTTTTTT
CASSQAAGTGDEKLFF
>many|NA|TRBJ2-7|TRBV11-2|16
TGTGCCAGCACCGATCCGGGACATACGAAAACCTACGAGCAGTACTTC
CASTDPGHTKTYEQYF
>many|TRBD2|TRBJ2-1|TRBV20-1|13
TGCAGTGCTTCTAGCGGGACCTACAATGAGCAGTTCTTC
CSASSGTYNEQFF
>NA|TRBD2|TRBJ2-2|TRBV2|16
TGTGCCAGCAGCAGACTAGCGGGGTTTAACACCGGGGAGCTGTTTTTT
CASSRLAGFNTGELFF
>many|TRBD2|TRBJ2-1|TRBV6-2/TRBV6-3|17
TGTGCCAGCAGTTGGACTAGCGGATGGGACTCCTACAATGAGCAGTTCTTC
CASSWTSGWDSYNEQFF
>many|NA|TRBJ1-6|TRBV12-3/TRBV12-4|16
TGTGCCAGCAGTCATAGCGACGAAGGGGCTAATTCACCCCTCCACTTT
CASSHSDEGANSPLHF
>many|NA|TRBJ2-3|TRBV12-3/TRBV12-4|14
TGTGCCAGCAGCCTAGAAGTCGTCACAGATACGCAGTATTTT
CASSLEVVTDTQYF
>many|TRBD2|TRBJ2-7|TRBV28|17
TGTGCCAGCAGTGCACCCGGAACTAGCGGGGCCTCCTACGAGCAGTACTTC
CASSAPGTSGASYEQYF